Following are 3 T cell receptor beta chains from one sample sequenced in a study of cytomegalovirus exposure and HLA in healthy donors. Measured with immunoSEQ multiplex PCR; TCRdb has only the in-frame clones, and not every one. The table records about 130,000 clones, about 96% of them present only once. The sequencing sample was made of PBMCs. The source is a man aged 18 to 29 in good health and CMV-seronegative.

The rearrangement links TRBV7-2 to TRBJ2-5; TRBD2 matches 7 bases. With V trimmed by 4 bases and J by 5 bases, 1 base remained unmatched. This CDR3 has 12 amino acids. From germline, CDR1 is SGHTA and CDR2 FQGNSA. CDR3 bases: TGTGCCAGCAGCTGGGAGGGGGAGACCCAGTACTTC. Translated, it gives CASSWEGETQYF.

V gene TRBV18 combines with J gene TRBJ2-7; TRBD2 matches 11 bases. The CDR3 has 15 amino acids. Germline loops: CDR1 KGHSH, CDR2 LQKENI. The ends lost 5 bases at V and 6 bases at J; junction bases unmatched: 9. The CDR3 DNA reads as TGTGCCAGCTCAACCAGAGGACTAGCGGGCTCCGAGCAGTACTTC. Translated: CASSTRGLAGSEQYF.

This chain connects TRBV7-6 to TRBJ2-1; unclear D gene. Trimming took 4 bases from V and 3 from J, leaving 4 bases between them. This CDR3 is 12 amino acids long. The germline gives CDR1 SGHVS, CDR2 FNYEAQ. CDR3: CASSYNYNEQFF. Here the CDR3 DNA reads TGTGCCAGCAGCTACAACTACAATGAGCAGTTCTTC.